Listed here are 3 T cell receptor beta chains from one sample, sequenced in a study of breast tumors, draining lymph nodes, adjacent tissues. TCRdb ran MiXCR on the multiplex PCR reads and lists one entry per CDR3 protein. The repertoire has 50,000 to 75,000 distinct CDR3 sequences, roughly 59% of them found once; the top ten carry roughly a fifth. Sequencing was done on a sample of breast tumor tissue. These receptors all stem from a female donor with breast cancer. Some clones in this sample may be carry-over from other donors' samples.

The rearrangement joins TRBV19 to TRBJ2-2; possibly TRBD2 for D (6 bases). Germline CDR1 is LNHDA and CDR2 is SQIVND (reference sequence). The V and J ends lost 3 bases and 5 bases respectively, with 13 bases between them. The CDR3 is 15 amino acids. The CDR3 nucleotides read TGTGCCAGTAGTATCCCCGGGAGCGGTACCGGGGAGCTGTTTTTT. This codes for CASSIPGSGTGELFF.

The sample holds a few counts of this clonotype. The genes are TRBV24-1 and TRBJ2-3; no reliable D call. This CDR3 is 12 amino acids long. Trimming pared 6 bases from V and 3 bases from J, leaving 6 bases between. Germline V gene data show CDR1 as KGHDR and CDR2 as SFDVKD. The CDR3 bases are TGTGCCACCAGTAGTAATACAGATACGCAGTATTTT. Protein sequence: CATSSNTDTQYF.

This clonotype was observed many times. This chain connects TRBV7-9 to TRBJ1-2; D gene uncertain. Germline loops: CDR1 SEHNR, CDR2 FQNEAQ (reference sequence). CDR3 length: 12 residues. V lost 5 bases to trimming and J lost 8 bases, with 12 bases between them. The CDR3 spells CASSRVREGYTF. CDR3 coding DNA: TGTGCCAGCAGCCGAGTGAGGGAGGGCTACACCTTC.